The T cell receptor (beta chain) under discussion was sequenced for a study of cytomegalovirus exposure and HLA in healthy donors. This CDR3 is 14 amino acids long. With 4 bases removed from V and 1 base from J, the gap between germline ends came to 11 bases. The V gene's germline CDR1 is MGHRA and CDR2 YSYEKL. Researchers ran the PCR with 60 Vbeta and 13 Jbeta primers. Study processing details: Roughly 80 million unique TCR beta chains, some 11 million shared, were counted in a later analysis. Generated by immunoSEQ multiplex PCR, the TCRdb table keeps only in-frame clones and is missing some. V, J and clone size reflect that table, while D and trimming were determined from the DNA. The sample has around 120,000 clones; about three quarters are singletons. Study-wide results and caveats: With DRB1 most and HLA-C fewest, TCR association rates differed between HLA loci in a later analysis. An assumption of roughly uniform sequencing depth across donors underlay the presence/absence analyses. For most subjects, TCR beta sequences were reported to predict HLA-A and HLA-B alleles with accuracy.

Concerning this clone itself: What it binds is unknown.

The rearrangement uses TRBV4-1 and TRBJ2-7; possibly TRBD2 for D (6 bases). This receptor was obtained from a middle-aged woman in good health and CMV-seropositive. Specimen: PBMCs. CDR3 coding DNA: TGCGCCAGCAGCCTCCGGGGAGGTTCCTACGAGCAGTACTTC. This sequence encodes CASSLRGGSYEQYF.